This entry is about one T cell receptor (beta chain). Its antigen remains undetermined. Base qualities were left out, and no much larger clone turns up one base away. TCRbeta CDR3 regions were amplified from genomic DNA using the immunoSEQ Assay, a bias-controlled multiplex PCR. Turning to the authors' computational methods: Within the assay, amplification of reference gene primers was used to estimate how many nucleated cells each sample contained. To quantify the absolute abundance of each unique TCRbeta CDR3 rearrangement, sequence reads were collapsed and filtered. For each sample, productive Simpson clonality was calculated as the square root of Simpson's diversity index across productive rearrangements. As stored in TCRdb, this immuneACCESS dataset retains in-frame rearrangements with V and J assigned. A fraction of the clones does not appear; measured against another copy, unresolved V genes explain less than half of the discrepancy, and the remainder lacks a known reason. V and J calls and clone size are given by that table; D and trimming were obtained from the DNA. The sample table contains roughly 100,000 clones; only one count was recorded for 80% to 90% of them. Of the sample, around 10% falls within the top ten clones.

This entry is derived from a study of blood T cell repertoires in COVID-19 (dated by TCRdb to 2020 to 2022). Regarding the complete study: Collaborator samples came from the United States, Italy and Spain and covered acute and convalescent phases of COVID-19. The prospective study material was composed of cDNA or gDNA derived from T cells, B-cell-depleted T cells, or PBMCs. Deeply sampled blood TCRbeta repertoires from subjects exposed to, actively infected with, or recovered from COVID-19 were included in the dataset. A freely available public database, intended as a resource for researchers studying the immune response to SARS-CoV-2, is where the repertoires were released. The samples were drawn from the first 160 participants of the ongoing ImmuneRACE study and from over 950 subjects provided by 6 global collaborators. A de-identified subject ID, COVID-19 status, age in years and sex were almost always included in the sample metadata. Where HLA class I and class II types were available, the types were taken from metadata supplied by the sample provider, not from assay-based typing. Study-wide conclusions, independent of this receptor: The quantity of clinical and demographic metadata differed by source and by participant and was supplied without curation.

Each collaborating institution followed its own protocols to collect whole blood in K2EDTA tubes. For TCRbeta analysis, collaborators shipped samples as frozen whole blood, isolated PBMCs, or DNA extracted from either of those sample types. Including the terminal cysteine and phenylalanine, the CDR3 comprises 16 residues. CDR3 DNA is the only sequence kept; it has 48 bases, read in frame from the first base. V is pared back by 5 bases and J by 6 bases, with 22 bases lying between the germline termini. The germline V gene yields KGHSH for CDR1 and LQKENI for CDR2. The sample consisted of peripheral blood. This chain is built from TRBV18 and TRBJ1-2; no D gene can be assigned with confidence. This clonotype originated in a man older than 75 with acute or convalescent COVID-19. Read as DNA, the sequence is TGTGCCAGCTCATCTACGACCCAGACATCCGTGGATGGCTACACCTTC. It translates as CASSSTTQTSVDGYTF.